The 10 T cell receptor beta chains below all came from one sample that was sequenced in a study of T-cell memory formation after mild COVID-19. TCRdb ran MiXCR on the 5' RACE reads and lists one entry per CDR3 protein. The data show approximately 430,000 distinct CDR3 sequences, about 25% seen once. Source material: PBMCs or a T cell subset sorted from them (not recorded which). The source is an adult woman who had mild COVID-19 (a few samples of this study predate the infection). Cell type and time point are not known.

This clonotype was counted a few times. The CDR3 sequence: CATSRARDRAQETQYF. The CDR3, as DNA: TGTGCCACCAGCAGAGCCCGGGACAGGGCTCAAGAGACCCAGTACTTC. The V gene is TRBV15, the J gene TRBJ2-5; 9 bases fit TRBD1. The germline CDR1 and CDR2 sequences are LNHNV and YYDKDF (reference sequence). The junction had 5 bases not matched to a gene; V was cut back by 1 base and J by 2 bases. CDR3 size: 16 residues.

The chain has TRBV7-9 and TRBJ2-7; 8 bases map to TRBD1. In germline, CDR1 is SEHNR, CDR2 FQNEAQ (reference sequence). Trimming took 3 bases from V and 2 from J; bases not matched to a gene: 6. The CDR3 is 15 residues long. The CDR3 loop reads CASSLMTGETYEQYF. The CDR3, as DNA: TGTGCCAGCAGCTTGATGACAGGGGAAACCTACGAGCAGTACTTC.

This clonotype was counted many times. Here the CDR3 reads CASSEWSSSYEQYF. The CDR3 DNA reads TGTGCCAGCAGTGAGTGGTCGAGCTCCTACGAGCAGTACTTC. The chain has TRBV6-1 and TRBJ2-7, with no clear D. Per the germline V gene, CDR1 is MNHNS and CDR2 is SASEGT. The CDR3 consists of 14 residues. Trimming took off 3 bases at V and 0 bases at J, with 9 bases between the two ends.

The sample holds a few counts of this clonotype. This chain uses TRBV7-9 with TRBJ2-5, with a tentative D call TRBD1 (6 bases). This CDR3 region has 15 residues. The germline gives CDR1 SEHNR, CDR2 FQNEAQ (reference sequence). Trimming pared 6 bases from V and 0 bases from J, leaving 14 bases between. The CDR3 DNA reads as TGTGCCAGCAGTCCCCAGGGGCGCGACCAAGAGACCCAGTACTTC. Translating gives CASSPQGRDQETQYF.

The genes are TRBV7-6 and TRBJ1-1, with D uncertain. V lost 5 bases and J 6 bases, leaving 13 bases between the germline ends. Germline CDR1 is SGHVS and CDR2 is FNYEAQ. There are 13 residues in the CDR3. The CDR3 region has the DNA TGTGCCAGCAGCCCCATATCGCCCCCTGAAGCTTTCTTT. Translated: CASSPISPPEAFF.

This clonotype was observed a handful of times. The rearrangement uses TRBV12-3 or TRBV12-4 and TRBJ2-3, with 10 bases fitting TRBD2. Unmatched junction bases numbered 10, after V lost 4 bases and J lost 0 bases. The CDR3 runs to 18 residues. The CDR3 sequence: CASSSAPGLAASTDTQYF. In nucleotides, the CDR3 is TGTGCCAGCAGTTCTGCCCCCGGACTAGCGGCCAGCACAGATACGCAGTATTTT.

A few counts support this clonotype. The chain links TRBV12-3 or TRBV12-4 to TRBJ1-1, with TRBD1 matching over 8 bases. Trimming at V came to 6 bases and at J to 11 bases, leaving 8 bases not matched to a gene. The CDR3 has 12 amino acids. The CDR3 DNA reads as TGTGCCAGCAGACCTAACAGGGGGTGGGCTTTCTTT. Protein sequence: CASRPNRGWAFF.

In its sample, this clonotype was seen a few times. The chain carries TRBV4-3 and TRBJ2-2; 8 nucleotides match TRBD2. From germline, CDR1 is LGHNA and CDR2 YSLEER. The CDR3 is 15 amino acids. The trim removed 1 base at V and 8 bases at J, leaving 6 bases unmatched. The CDR3 spells CASSQVAGGAGELFF. CDR3 DNA: TGCGCCAGCAGCCAAGTTGCGGGGGGCGCGGGGGAGCTGTTTTTT.

V and J are TRBV25-1 and TRBJ2-6, with TRBD1 matching over 8 bases. In germline, CDR1 is MGHDK, CDR2 SYGVNS. The CDR3 has 13 amino acids. V lost 3 bases, J lost 11 bases, and 3 bases stayed unmatched. This CDR3 is CASSEGQAHVLTF. The CDR3 bases are TGTGCCAGCAGTGAGGGACAGGCGCACGTCCTGACTTTC.

This clonotype came up a few times. V is TRBV20-1 and J is TRBJ2-2; D not certain. Trimming took off 5 bases at V and 4 bases at J, with 14 bases between the two ends. The CDR3 loop spans 14 amino acids. Germline-derived CDR1 and CDR2 are DFQATT and SNEGSKA (reference sequence). This CDR3 reads CSALWVQVTGELFF. For the CDR3, the DNA is TGCAGTGCTCTCTGGGTCCAAGTCACCGGGGAGCTGTTTTTT.